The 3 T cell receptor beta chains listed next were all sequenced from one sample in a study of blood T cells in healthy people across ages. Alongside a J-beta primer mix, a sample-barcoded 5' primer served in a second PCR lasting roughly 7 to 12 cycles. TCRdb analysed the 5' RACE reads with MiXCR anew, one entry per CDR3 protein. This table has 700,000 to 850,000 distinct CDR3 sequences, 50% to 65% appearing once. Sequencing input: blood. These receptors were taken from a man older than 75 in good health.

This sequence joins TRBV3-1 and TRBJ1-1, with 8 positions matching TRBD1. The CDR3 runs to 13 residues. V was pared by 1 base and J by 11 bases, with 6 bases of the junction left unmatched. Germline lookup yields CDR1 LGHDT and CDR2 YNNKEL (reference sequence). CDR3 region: CASSQGQGKEAFF. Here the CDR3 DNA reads TGTGCCAGCAGCCAAGGACAGGGGAAAGAGGCTTTCTTT.

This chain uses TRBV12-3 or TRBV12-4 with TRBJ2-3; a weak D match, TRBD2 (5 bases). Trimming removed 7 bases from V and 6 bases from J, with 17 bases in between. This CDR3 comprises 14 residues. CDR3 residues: CASKVVARGDTQYF. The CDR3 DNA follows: TGTGCCAGCAAAGTCGTGGCCCGCGGGGATACGCAGTATTTT.

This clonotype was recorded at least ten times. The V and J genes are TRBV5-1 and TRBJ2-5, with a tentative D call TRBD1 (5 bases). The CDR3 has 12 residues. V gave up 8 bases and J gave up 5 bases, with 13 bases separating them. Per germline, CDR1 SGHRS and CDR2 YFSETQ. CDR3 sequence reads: CASSQGLETQYF. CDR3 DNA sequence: TGCGCCAGTAGTCAGGGCTTGGAGACCCAGTACTTC.